This section outlines one T cell receptor beta chain sequence together with its context. Its antigen remains unknown. The entry originates in a study of T cell responses to AZD1222 COVID-19 vaccine. Study-wide findings and caveats: The donor group comprised mostly white British people and more females; the analysis possibly underestimated clonal diversity. Researchers report vaccine-associated CD4 TCRs spanning spike, with dominance at 160-218 and 743-854. The study sampled repertoires only after the peak T cell response. At baseline, seropositivity was found in only six AZD1222 recipients.

Germline loops: CDR1 LGHDT, CDR2 YNNKEL (reference sequence). The CDR3 sequence is 13 residues long. V was trimmed by 6 bases and J by 12 bases, leaving 20 bases between them. Clones were read by immunoSEQ multiplex PCR, and TCRdb kept only the in-frame ones, dropping some. The sample holds 100,000 to 120,000 clones, around 90% seen once. This receptor was obtained from an adult in good health. V usage is TRBV3-1 (or the pseudogene TRBV3-2) and J usage is TRBJ1-2; D might be TRBD1 (6 bases). The sequencing here drew on peripheral blood, taken on day 0 of AZD1222 vaccination. DNA for the CDR3: TGTGCCAGCAGATCAACAGGGAACCCAACCCACACCTTC. Protein sequence: CASRSTGNPTHTF.